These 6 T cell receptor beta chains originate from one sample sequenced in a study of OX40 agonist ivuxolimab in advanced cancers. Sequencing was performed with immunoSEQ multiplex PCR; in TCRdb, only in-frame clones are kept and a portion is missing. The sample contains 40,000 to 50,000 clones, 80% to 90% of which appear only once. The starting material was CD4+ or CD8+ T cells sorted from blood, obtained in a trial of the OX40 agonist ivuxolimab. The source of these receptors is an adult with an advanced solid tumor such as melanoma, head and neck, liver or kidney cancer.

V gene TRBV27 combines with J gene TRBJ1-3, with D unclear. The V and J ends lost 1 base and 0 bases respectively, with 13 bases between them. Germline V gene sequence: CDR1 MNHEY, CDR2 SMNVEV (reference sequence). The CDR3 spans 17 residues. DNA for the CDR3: TGTGCCAGCAGTTTATTCAGCCCTCTCCGCTCTGGAAACACCATATATTTT. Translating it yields CASSLFSPLRSGNTIYF.

The CDR3 protein is CASSPRDRESYGYTF. The CDR3 DNA is TGTGCCAGCAGCCCGAGGGACAGGGAAAGCTATGGCTACACCTTC. The chain carries TRBV5-8 and TRBJ1-2; TRBD1 matches at 9 bases. Germline V gene sequence: CDR1 SGHTS, CDR2 YDEGEE. The V segment lost 4 bases and the J segment 4 bases; nucleotides outside the gene matches: 8. This CDR3 contains 15 residues.

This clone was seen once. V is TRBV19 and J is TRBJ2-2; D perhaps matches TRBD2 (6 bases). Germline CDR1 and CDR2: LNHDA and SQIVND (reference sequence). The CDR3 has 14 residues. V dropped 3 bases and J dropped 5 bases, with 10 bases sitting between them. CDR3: CASSIGGATGELFF. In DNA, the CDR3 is TGTGCCAGTAGTATCGGCGGGGCAACCGGGGAGCTGTTTTTT.

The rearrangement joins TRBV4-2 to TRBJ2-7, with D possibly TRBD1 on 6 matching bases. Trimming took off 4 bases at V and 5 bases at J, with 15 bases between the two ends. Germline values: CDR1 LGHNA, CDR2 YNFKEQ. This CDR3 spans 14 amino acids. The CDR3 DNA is TGTGCCAGCAGCCCATACACAGGGATCAACGAGCAGTACTTC. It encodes CASSPYTGINEQYF.

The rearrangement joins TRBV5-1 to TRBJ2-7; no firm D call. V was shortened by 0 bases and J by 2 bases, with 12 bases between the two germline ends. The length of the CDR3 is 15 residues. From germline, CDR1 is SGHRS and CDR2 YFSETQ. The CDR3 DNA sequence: TGCGCCAGCAGCTTGGCCCAGTACGGAACCTACGAGCAGTACTTC. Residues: CASSLAQYGTYEQYF. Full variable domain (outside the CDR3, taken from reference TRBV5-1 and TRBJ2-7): KAGVTQTPRYLIKTRGQQVTLSCSPISGHRSVSWYQQTPGQGLQFLFEYFSETQRNKGNFPGRFSGRQFSNSRSEMNVSTLELGDSALYLCASSLAQYGTYEQYFGPGTRLTVT.

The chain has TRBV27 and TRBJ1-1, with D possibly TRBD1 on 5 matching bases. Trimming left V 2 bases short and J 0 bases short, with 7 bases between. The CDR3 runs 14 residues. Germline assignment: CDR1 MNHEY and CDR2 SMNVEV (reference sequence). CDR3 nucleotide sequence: TGTGCCAGCAGTTTAGGCAGGGTGAACACTGAAGCTTTCTTT. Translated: CASSLGRVNTEAFF.